This T cell receptor (beta chain) comes out of a study of regulatory T cells in long-lasting Graves disease. This clonotype was observed a few times. Time point in this sample: newly diagnosed GD, antithyroid drugs for less than 3 months. Scientists built the TCR library using RNA that was extracted from PBMCs. Sequencing libraries for TCR beta were prepared with iRepertoire HTBI primers and Arm-PCR of CDR3 regions. A single record per CDR3 protein comes from TCRdb applying MiXCR to the multiplex PCR reads. The sample comprises 500,000 or so distinct CDR3 sequences, about 16% of which are singletons, and 20% to 30% rests with the top ten. V was clipped by 3 bases and J by 4 bases, with 18 bases between them. The CDR3 length is 16 residues. A further study also used this sample, focusing on T cells in Graves' hyperthyroidism and ophthalmopathy.

The clonotype originates from a woman between 40 and 65 years old with Graves disease. The gene calls are TRBV12-3 or TRBV12-4 and TRBJ2-5; D is perhaps TRBD2 (7 bases). Sequencing was performed on peripheral blood mononuclear cells (PBMCs), taken at new diagnosis, from a patient treated with antithyroid drugs. CDR3 in amino acids: CASSFGGRSWRETQYF. DNA of the CDR3: TGTGCCAGCAGTTTCGGGGGGCGGTCCTGGAGAGAGACCCAGTACTTC.